The clone carrying this T cell receptor beta chain came up a few times. Its target is unknown. The data belong to a study of blood T cells in healthy people across ages. Overall study findings and caveats: Aged donors had fewer naive CD4+ cells and lower diversity than long-lived donors.

Next came a second PCR, run for about 7 to 12 cycles, which used a sample-barcoded 5' primer along with a J-beta primer mix. TCRdb analysed the 5' RACE reads with MiXCR anew, one entry per CDR3 protein. The repertoire holds hundreds of thousands of distinct CDR3 sequences, with roughly 60% as singletons. CDR1 SGHKS and CDR2 YYEKEE come from the germline V gene (reference sequence). J gave up 0 bases and V 7 bases, and 10 bases lay outside the gene matches. The CDR3 totals 16 residues. PBMCs were isolated at a quantity of at least 6.5 million per sample. Sequenced sample: blood. The rearrangement uses TRBV5-5 and TRBJ2-7; 10 bases align to TRBD1. This clonotype was sampled from a man younger than 45 in good health. CDR3 DNA sequence: TGTGCCAGCTCCCCCCCGGGACAGGGGATCTCCTACGAGCAGTACTTC. Translated, it gives CASSPPGQGISYEQYF. The full variable domain, rest sourced from reference TRBV5-5 and TRBJ2-7, is DAGVTQSPTHLIKTRGQQVTLRCSPISGHKSVSWYQQVLGQGPQFIFQYYEKEERGRGNFPDRFSARQFPNYSSELNVNALLLGDSALYLCASSPPGQGISYEQYFGPGTRLTVT.